The present TCR beta chain was sequenced within a study of control samples from healthy donors and cancer patients. The CDR3 length is 14 residues. The germline V gene has CDR1 KGHSH and CDR2 LQKENI. V was trimmed by 10 bases and J by 7 bases, leaving 17 bases between them. The method was immunoSEQ multiplex PCR; TCRdb's version includes in-frame clones alone and lacks a portion of them. The sample yields 150,000 to 200,000 clones, 90% seen once. Input material: blood. The gene calls are TRBV18 and TRBJ1-6; D might be TRBD1 (6 bases). This TCR came from a woman between 50 and 59 years old in good health. CDR3 region: CATSKGGGNSPLHF. CDR3 bases: TGTGCCACCTCTAAGGGAGGGGGAAATTCACCCCTCCACTTT.